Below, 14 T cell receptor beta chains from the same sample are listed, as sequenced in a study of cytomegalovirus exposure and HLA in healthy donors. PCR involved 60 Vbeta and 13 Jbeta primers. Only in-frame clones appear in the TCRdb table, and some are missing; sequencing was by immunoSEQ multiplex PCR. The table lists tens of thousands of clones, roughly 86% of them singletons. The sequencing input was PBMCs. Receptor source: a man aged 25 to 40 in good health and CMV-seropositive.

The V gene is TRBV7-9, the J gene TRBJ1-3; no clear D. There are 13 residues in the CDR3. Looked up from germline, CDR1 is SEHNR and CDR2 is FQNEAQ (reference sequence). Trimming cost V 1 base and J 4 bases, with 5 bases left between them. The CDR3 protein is CASSLVEGNTIYF. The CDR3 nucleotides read TGTGCCAGCAGCTTAGTCGAGGGAAACACCATATATTTT.

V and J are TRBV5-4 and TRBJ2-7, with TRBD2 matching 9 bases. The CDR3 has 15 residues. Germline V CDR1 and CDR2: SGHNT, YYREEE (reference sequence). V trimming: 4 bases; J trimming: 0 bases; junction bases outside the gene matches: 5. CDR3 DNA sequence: TGTGCCAGCAGCGGGGGACTAGCCAGCTCCTACGAGCAGTACTTC. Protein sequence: CASSGGLASSYEQYF. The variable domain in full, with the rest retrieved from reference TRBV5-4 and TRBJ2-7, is ETGVTQSPTHLIKTRGQQVTLRCSSQSGHNTVSWYQQALGQGPQFIFQYYREEENGRGNFPPRFSGLQFPNYSSELNVNALELDDSALYLCASSGGLASSYEQYFGPGTRLTVT.

The chain's CDR3 is CASSFLTYEQYF. DNA of the CDR3: TGTGCCAGCAGCTTTTTAACCTACGAGCAGTACTTC. The chain employs TRBV28 and TRBJ2-5; D unclear. The J call may be wrong; the DNA end is better matched by TRBJ2-7. The CDR3 spans 12 residues. Germline values: CDR1 MDHEN, CDR2 SYDVKM.

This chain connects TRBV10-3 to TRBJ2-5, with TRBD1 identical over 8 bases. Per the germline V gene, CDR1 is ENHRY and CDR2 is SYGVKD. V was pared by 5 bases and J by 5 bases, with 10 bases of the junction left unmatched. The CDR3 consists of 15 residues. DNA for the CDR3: TGTGCCATCAGTACCCCAGACAGGGGCACTGAGACCCAGTACTTC. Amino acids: CAISTPDRGTETQYF.

CDR3 coding DNA: TGTGCCAGTAGAATAAACACAGGGGGCTTCAGCGAGCAGTTCTTC. It is translated as CASRINTGGFSEQFF. The chain joins TRBV19 to TRBJ2-1; 9 bases are a match to TRBD1. Germline CDR1 is LNHDA and CDR2 is SQIVND (reference sequence). J was trimmed by 10 bases and V by 6 bases; bases with no gene match: 13. The CDR3 runs to 15 residues.

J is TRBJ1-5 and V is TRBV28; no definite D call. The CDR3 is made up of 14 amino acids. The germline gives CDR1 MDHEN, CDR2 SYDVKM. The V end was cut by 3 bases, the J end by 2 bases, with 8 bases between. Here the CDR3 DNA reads TGTGCCAGCAGTTTTGGGCAGGGCAATCAGCCCCAGCATTTT. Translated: CASSFGQGNQPQHF.

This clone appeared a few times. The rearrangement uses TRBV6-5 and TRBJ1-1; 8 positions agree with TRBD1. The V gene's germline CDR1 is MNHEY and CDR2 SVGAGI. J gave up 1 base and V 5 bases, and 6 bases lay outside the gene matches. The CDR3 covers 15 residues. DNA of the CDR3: TGTGCCAGCAGTGCCGACAGGGGACAGAACACTGAAGCTTTCTTT. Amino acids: CASSADRGQNTEAFF.

CDR3 sequence: CASSNYSGRLKYEQYF. Written as DNA, the CDR3 is TGTGCCAGCAGCAATTATAGCGGGAGACTCAAATACGAGCAGTACTTC. The J gene is TRBJ2-7, the V gene TRBV11-2; 9 bases match TRBD2. The germline V gene encodes CDR1 SGHAT and CDR2 FQNNGV. With V trimmed by 5 bases and J by 4 bases, 12 bases remained unmatched. The CDR3 runs 16 residues.

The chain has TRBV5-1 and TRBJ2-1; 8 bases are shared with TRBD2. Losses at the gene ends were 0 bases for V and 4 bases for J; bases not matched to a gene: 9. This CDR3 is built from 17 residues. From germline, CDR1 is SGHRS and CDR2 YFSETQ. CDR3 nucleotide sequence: TGCGCCAGCAGCTTGGCCGGCGGACTAGCAGGTTACAATGAGCAGTTCTTC. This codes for CASSLAGGLAGYNEQFF.

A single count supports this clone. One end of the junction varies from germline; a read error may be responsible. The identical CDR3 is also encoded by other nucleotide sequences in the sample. As DNA, the CDR3 is TGTGCCATCTCGAGGCGGCCCATAACGAGGACCGGGGAGCTGTTCTTT. This codes for CAISRRPITRTGELFF. The chain uses TRBV14 and TRBJ2-2; D is possibly TRBD2 (5 bases). This CDR3 spans 16 amino acids. Germline V gene lookup returns CDR1 SGHDN and CDR2 FVKESK.

This CDR3 reads CASSSGGVAGSEEQYF. The CDR3 region has the DNA TGTGCCAGCAGTTCGGGGGGGGTAGCGGGATCAGAAGAGCAGTACTTC. The rearrangement links TRBV5-4 to TRBJ2-7, with TRBD2 matching 8 bases. With V trimmed by 5 bases and J by 7 bases, 17 bases remained unmatched. This CDR3 has 16 residues. The V gene's germline CDR1 is SGHNT and CDR2 YYREEE (reference sequence).

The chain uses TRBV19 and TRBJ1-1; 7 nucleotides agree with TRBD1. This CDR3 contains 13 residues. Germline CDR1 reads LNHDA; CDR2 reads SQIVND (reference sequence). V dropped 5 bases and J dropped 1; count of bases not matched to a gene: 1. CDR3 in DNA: TGTGCCAGTAGTTGGACAGGGAACACTGAAGCTTTCTTT. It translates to CASSWTGNTEAFF.

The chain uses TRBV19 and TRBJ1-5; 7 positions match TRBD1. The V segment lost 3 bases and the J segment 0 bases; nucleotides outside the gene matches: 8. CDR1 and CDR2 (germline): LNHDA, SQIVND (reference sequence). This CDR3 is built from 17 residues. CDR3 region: CASSIPDRQYSNQPQHF. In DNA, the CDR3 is TGTGCCAGTAGTATTCCGGACAGGCAATATAGCAATCAGCCCCAGCATTTT.

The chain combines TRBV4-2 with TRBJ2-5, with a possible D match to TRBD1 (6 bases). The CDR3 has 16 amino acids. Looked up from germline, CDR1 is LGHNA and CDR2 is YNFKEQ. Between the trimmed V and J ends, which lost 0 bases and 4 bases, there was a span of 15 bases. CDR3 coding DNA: TGTGCCAGCAGCCAAGATTCAGGGGCAGGGCTAGAGACCCAGTACTTC. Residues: CASSQDSGAGLETQYF.